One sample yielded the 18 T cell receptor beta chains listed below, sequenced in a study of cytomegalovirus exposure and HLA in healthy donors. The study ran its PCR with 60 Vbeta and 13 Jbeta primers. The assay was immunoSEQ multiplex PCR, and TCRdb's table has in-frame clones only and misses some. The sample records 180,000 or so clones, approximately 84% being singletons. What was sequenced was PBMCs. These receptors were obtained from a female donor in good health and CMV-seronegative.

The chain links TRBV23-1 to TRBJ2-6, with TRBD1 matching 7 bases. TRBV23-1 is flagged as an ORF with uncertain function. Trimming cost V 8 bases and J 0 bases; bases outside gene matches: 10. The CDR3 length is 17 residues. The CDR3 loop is CASHLGQLSSGANVLTF. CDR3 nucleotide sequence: TGCGCCAGCCATTTGGGACAGCTGTCCTCTGGGGCCAACGTCCTGACTTTC.

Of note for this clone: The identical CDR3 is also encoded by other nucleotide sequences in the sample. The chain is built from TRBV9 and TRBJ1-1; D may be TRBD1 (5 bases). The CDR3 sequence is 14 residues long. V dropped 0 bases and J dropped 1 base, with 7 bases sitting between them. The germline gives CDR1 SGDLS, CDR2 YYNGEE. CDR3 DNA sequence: TGTGCCAGCAGCGTAGGGGGCCAGAACACTGAAGCTTTCTTT. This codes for CASSVGGQNTEAFF.

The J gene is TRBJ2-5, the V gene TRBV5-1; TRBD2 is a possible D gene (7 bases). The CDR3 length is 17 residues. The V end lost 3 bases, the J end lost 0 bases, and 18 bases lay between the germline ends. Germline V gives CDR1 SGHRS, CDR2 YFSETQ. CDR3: CASSWGPERGHQETQYF. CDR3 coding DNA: TGCGCCAGCAGCTGGGGGCCCGAGCGGGGACACCAAGAGACCCAGTACTTC.

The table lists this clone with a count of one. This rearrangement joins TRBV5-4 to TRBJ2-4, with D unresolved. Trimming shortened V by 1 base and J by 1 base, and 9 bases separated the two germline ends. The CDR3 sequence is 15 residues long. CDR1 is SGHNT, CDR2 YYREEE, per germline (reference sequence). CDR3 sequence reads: CASSLRGLAKNIQYF. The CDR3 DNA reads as TGTGCCAGCAGCTTGCGAGGTCTGGCCAAAAACATTCAGTACTTC.

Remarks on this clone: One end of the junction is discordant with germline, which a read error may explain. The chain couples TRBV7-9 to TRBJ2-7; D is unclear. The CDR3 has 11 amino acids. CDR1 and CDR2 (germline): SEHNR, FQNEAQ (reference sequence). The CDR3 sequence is CSSSPSVEQYF. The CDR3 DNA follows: TGTTCCAGCAGCCCCTCAGTGGAGCAGTACTTC.

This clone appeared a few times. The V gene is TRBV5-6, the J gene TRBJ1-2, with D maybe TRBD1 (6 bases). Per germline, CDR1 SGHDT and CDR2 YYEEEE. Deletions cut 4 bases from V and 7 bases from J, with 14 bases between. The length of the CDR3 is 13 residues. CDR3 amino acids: CASSPQQGFGYTF. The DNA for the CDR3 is TGTGCCAGCAGCCCCCAGCAGGGGTTTGGCTACACCTTC.

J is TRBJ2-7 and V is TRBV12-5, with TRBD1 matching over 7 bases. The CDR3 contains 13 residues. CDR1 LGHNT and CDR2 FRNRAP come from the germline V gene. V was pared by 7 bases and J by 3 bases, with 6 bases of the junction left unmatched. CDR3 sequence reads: CASALGDSYEQYF. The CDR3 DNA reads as TGTGCTAGTGCCCTGGGGGACAGCTACGAGCAGTACTTC.

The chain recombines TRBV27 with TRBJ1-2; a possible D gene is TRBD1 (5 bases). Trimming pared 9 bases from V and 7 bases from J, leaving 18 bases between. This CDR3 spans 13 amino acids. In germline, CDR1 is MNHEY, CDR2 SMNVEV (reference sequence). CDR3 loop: CASKDSLSSGYTF. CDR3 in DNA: TGTGCCAGTAAAGACAGCCTAAGTTCTGGCTACACCTTC.

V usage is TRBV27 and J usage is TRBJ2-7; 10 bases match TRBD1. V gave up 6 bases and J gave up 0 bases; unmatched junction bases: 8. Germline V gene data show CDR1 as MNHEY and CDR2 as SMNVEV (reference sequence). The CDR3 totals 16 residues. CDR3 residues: CASRPGQGLPSYEQYF. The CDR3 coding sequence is TGTGCCAGCAGGCCGGGACAGGGGCTCCCCTCCTACGAGCAGTACTTC.

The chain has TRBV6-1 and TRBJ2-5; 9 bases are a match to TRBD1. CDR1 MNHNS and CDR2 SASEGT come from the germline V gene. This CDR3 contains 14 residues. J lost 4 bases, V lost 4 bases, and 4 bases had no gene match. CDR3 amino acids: CASSGGTGRETQYF. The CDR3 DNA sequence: TGTGCCAGCAGTGGCGGGACAGGGAGAGAGACCCAGTACTTC.

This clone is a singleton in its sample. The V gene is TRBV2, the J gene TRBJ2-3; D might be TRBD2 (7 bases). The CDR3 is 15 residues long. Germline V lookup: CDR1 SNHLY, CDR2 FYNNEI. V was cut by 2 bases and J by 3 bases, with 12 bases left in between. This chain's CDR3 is CASSENGGQTDTQYF. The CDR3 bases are TGTGCCAGCAGTGAAAACGGGGGGCAGACAGATACGCAGTATTTT.

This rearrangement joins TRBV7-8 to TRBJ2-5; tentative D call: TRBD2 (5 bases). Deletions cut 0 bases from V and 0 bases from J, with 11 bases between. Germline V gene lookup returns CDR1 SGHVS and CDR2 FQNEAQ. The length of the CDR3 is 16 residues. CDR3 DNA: TGTGCCAGCAGCTTAGCAGGCTGGAGGTACCAAGAGACCCAGTACTTC. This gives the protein CASSLAGWRYQETQYF.

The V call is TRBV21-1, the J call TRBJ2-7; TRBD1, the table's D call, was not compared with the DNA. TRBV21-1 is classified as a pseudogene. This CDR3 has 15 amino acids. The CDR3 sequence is CASSRGTARSYEQYF. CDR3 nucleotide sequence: TGTGCCAGCAGCAGGGGGACAGCCCGCTCCTACGAGCAGTACTTC.

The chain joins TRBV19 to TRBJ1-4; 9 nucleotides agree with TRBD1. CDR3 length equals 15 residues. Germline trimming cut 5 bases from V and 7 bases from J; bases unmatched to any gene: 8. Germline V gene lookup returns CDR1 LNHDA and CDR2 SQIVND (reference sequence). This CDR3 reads CASSPLQGAVEKLFF. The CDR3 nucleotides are TGTGCCAGTAGTCCCTTACAGGGGGCAGTTGAAAAACTGTTTTTT.

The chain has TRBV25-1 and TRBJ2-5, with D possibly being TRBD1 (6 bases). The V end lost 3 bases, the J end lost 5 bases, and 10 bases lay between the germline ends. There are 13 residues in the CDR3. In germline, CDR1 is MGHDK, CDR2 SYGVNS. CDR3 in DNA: TGTGCCAGCAGTGATGGGGGCCGTGAGACCCAGTACTTC. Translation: CASSDGGRETQYF.

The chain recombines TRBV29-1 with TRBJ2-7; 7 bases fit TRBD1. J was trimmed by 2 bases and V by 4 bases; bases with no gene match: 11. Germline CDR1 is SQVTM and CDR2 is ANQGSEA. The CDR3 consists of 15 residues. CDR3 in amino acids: CSVVGGFGTAYEQYF. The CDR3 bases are TGCAGCGTTGTAGGTGGGTTTGGGACAGCCTACGAGCAGTACTTC.

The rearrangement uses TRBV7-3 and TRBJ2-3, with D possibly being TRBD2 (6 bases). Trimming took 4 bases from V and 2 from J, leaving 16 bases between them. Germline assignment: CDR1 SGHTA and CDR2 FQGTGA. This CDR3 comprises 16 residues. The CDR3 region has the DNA TGTGCCAGCAGCTCCGAGGGCGGGGAGATCACAGATACGCAGTATTTT. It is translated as CASSSEGGEITDTQYF.

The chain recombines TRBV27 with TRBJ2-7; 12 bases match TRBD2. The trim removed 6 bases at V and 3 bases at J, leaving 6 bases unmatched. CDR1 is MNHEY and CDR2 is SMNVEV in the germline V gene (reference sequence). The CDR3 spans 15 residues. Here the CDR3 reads CASSRPGLAGYEQYF. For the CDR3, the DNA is TGTGCCAGCAGCCGGCCGGGACTAGCGGGCTACGAGCAGTACTTC.